This T cell receptor beta chain comes out of a study of blood T cell repertoires in COVID-19. Whole-study context: Researchers got acute and convalescent COVID-19 samples from the United States, Italy and Spain. Sources were T cells, B-cell-depleted T cells, or PBMCs; the material itself was cDNA or gDNA.

Per the study methods: Estimation of nucleated cell counts relied on the amplification of reference gene primers. Libraries were prepared by immunoSEQ multiplex PCR; TCRdb keeps only in-frame clonotypes and omits some of them. Clonal size and the V and J genes are those of that table, whereas D and trimming came from the DNA. The sample has roughly 120,000 clones, roughly nine tenths seen once. The CDR3 has 14 amino acids. The J segment lost 4 bases and the V segment lost 3 bases, leaving 1 base of the junction unmatched. Germline CDR1 and CDR2: SGHTA and FQGTGA. The source of this sequence is a man aged 35 to 55 with acute or convalescent COVID-19. The chain carries TRBV7-3 and TRBJ2-7; 12 positions match TRBD2. The sequenced material came from peripheral blood. The CDR3 DNA sequence: TGTGCCAGCAGCTTGACTAGCGGGGGTTACGAGCAGTACTTC. This codes for CASSLTSGGYEQYF.